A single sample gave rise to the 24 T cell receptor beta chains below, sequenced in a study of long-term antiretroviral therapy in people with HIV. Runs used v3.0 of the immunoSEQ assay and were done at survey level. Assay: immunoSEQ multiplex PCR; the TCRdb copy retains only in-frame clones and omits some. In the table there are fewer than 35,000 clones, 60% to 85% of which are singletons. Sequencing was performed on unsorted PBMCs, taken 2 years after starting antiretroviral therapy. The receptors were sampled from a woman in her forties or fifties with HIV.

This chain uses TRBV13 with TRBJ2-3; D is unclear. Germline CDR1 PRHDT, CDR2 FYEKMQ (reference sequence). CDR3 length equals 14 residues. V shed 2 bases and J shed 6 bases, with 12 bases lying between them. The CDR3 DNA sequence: TGTGCCAGCAGCTTAACACTTACCGAGGATACGCAGTATTTT. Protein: CASSLTLTEDTQYF.

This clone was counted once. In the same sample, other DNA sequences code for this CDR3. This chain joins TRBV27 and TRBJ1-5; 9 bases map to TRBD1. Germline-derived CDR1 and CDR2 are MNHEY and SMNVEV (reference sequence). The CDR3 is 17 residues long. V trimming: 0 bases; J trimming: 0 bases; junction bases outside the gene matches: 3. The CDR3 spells CASSLSGGQGSNQPQHF. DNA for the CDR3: TGTGCCAGCAGTTTATCGGGGGGACAGGGTAGCAATCAGCCCCAGCATTTT.

CDR3 in amino acids: CASSVNHQGNQPQHF. The CDR3 region has the DNA TGTGCCAGCAGCGTTAATCATCAGGGCAATCAGCCCCAGCATTTT. The chain has TRBV5-5 and TRBJ1-5; D is undetermined. Trimming removed 4 bases at V and 2 bases at J, with 13 bases between. The CDR3 length is 15 residues. Germline V CDR1 and CDR2: SGHKS, YYEKEE (reference sequence).

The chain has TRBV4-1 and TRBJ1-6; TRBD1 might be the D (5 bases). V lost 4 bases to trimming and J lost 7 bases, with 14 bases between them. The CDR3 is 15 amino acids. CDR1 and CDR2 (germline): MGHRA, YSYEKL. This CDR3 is CASSPPTVTNSPLHF. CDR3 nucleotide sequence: TGCGCCAGCAGCCCGCCGACAGTCACAAATTCACCCCTCCACTTT.

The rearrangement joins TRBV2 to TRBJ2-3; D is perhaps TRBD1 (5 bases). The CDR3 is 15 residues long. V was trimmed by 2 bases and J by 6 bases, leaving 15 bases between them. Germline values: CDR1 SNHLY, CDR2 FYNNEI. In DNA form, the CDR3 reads TGTGCCAGCAGTGAACAGGGCGTTCGAGCGGATACGCAGTATTTT. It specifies CASSEQGVRADTQYF.

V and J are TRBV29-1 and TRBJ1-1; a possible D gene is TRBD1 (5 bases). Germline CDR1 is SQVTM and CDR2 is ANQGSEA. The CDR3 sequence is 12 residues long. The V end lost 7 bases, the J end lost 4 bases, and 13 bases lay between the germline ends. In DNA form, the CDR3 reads TGCAGCGGCGGACATTCAGTCACTGAAGCTTTCTTT. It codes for CSGGHSVTEAFF.

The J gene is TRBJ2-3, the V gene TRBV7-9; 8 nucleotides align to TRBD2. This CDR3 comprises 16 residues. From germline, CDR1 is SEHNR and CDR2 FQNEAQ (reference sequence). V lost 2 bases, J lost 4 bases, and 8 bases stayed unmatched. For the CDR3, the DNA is TGTGCCAGCAGCTTATCTGGCGCGGGGGGTTCAGATACGCAGTATTTT. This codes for CASSLSGAGGSDTQYF.

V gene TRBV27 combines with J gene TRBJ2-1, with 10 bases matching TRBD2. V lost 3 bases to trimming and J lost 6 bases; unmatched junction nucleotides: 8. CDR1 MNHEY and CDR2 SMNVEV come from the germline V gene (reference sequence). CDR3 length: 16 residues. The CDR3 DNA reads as TGTGCCAGCAGTTTGATGATGGCTAGCGGGGGCAATGAGCAGTTCTTC. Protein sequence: CASSLMMASGGNEQFF.

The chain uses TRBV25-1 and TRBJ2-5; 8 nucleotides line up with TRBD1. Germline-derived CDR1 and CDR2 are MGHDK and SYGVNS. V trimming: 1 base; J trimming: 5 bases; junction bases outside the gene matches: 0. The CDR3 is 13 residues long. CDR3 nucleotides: TGTGCCAGCAGTGAATGGGACAGGGAGACCCAGTACTTC. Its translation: CASSEWDRETQYF.

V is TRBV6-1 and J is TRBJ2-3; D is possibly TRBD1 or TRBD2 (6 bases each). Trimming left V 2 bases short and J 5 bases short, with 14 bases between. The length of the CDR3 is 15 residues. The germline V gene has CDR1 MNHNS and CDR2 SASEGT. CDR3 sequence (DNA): TGTGCCAGCAGTGAACATGGGGGGCGCGGAGATACGCAGTATTTT. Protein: CASSEHGGRGDTQYF.

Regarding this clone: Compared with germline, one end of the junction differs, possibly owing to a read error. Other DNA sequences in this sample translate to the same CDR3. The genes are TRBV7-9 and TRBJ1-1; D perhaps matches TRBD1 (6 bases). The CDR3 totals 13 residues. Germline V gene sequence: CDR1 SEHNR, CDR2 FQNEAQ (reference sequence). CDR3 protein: CASSLGGGGKAFF. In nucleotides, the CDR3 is TGCGCCAGCAGCTTAGGGGGGGGTGGGAAAGCTTTCTTT.

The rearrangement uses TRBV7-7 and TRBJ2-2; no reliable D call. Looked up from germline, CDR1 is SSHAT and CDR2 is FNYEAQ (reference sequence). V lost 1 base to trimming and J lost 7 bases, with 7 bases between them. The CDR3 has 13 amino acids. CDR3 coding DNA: TGTGCCAGCAGCTTAGGCGTCGGCGGGGAGCTGTTTTTT. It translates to CASSLGVGGELFF.

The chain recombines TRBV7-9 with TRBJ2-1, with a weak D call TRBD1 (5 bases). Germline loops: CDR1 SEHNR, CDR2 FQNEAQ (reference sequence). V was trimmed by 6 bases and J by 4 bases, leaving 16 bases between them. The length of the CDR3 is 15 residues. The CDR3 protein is CASRPDTGLYNEQFF. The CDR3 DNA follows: TGTGCCAGCAGACCGGACACTGGTCTTTACAATGAGCAGTTCTTC.

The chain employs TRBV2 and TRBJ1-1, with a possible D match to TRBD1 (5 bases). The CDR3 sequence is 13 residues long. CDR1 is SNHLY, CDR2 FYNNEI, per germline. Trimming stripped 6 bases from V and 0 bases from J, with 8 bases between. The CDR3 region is CASRRDLNTEAFF. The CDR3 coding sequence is TGTGCCAGCAGACGGGACCTGAACACTGAAGCTTTCTTT.

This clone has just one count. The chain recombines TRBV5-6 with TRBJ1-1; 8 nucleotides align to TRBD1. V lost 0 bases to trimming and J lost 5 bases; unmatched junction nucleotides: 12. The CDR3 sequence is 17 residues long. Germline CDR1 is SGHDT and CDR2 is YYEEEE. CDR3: CASSLVGQVESVTEAFF. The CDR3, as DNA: TGTGCCAGCAGCTTGGTGGGACAGGTTGAGTCGGTTACTGAAGCTTTCTTT.

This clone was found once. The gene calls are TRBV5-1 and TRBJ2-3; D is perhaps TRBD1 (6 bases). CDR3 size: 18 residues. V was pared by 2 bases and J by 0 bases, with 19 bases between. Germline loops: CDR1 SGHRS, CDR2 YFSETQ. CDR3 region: CASSLRDTHGLSTDTQYF. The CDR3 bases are TGCGCCAGCAGCTTACGGGACACCCACGGCCTTAGCACAGATACGCAGTATTTT.

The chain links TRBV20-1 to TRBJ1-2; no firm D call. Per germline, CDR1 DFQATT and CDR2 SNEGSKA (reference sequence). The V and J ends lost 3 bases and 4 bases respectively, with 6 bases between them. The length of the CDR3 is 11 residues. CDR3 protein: CSASPGYGYTF. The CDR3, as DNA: TGCAGTGCTAGTCCCGGCTATGGCTACACCTTC.

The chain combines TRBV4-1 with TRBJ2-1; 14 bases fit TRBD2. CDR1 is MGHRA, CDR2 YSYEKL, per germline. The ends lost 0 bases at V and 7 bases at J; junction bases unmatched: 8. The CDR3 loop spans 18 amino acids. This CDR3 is CASSQDGTSGGSLNEQFF. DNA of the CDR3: TGCGCCAGCAGCCAAGATGGGACTAGCGGGGGATCTTTGAATGAGCAGTTCTTC.

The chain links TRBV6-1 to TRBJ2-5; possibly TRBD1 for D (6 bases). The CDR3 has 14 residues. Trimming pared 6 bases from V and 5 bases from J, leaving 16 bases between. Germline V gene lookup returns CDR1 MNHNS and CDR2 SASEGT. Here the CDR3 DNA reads TGTGCCAGCAGGGGGGAACAGGGATGGGAGACCCAGTACTTC. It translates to CASRGEQGWETQYF.

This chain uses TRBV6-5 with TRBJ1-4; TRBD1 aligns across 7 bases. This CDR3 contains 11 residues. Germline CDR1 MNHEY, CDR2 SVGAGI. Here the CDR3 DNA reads TGTGCAACAAGACAGGGTGAAAAACTGTTTTTT. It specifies CATRQGEKLFF.

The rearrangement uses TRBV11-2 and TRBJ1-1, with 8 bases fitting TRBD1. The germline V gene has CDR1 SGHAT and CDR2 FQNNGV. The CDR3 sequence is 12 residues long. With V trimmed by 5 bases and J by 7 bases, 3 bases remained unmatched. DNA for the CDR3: TGTGCCAGCAGCATTGGACAGGGTGAAGCTTTCTTT. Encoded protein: CASSIGQGEAFF. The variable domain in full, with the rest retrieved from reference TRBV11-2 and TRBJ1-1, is EAGVAQSPRYKIIEKRQSVAFWCNPISGHATLYWYQQILGQGPKLLIQFQNNGVVDDSQLPKDRFSAERLKGVDSTLKIQPAKLEDSAVYLCASSIGQGEAFFGQGTRLTVV.

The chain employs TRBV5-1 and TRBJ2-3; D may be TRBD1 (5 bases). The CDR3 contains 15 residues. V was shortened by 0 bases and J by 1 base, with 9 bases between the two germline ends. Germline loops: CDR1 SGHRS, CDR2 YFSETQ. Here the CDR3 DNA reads TGCGCCAGCAGCTTGGTTGTAGGGGGCACAGATACGCAGTATTTT. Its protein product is CASSLVVGGTDTQYF.

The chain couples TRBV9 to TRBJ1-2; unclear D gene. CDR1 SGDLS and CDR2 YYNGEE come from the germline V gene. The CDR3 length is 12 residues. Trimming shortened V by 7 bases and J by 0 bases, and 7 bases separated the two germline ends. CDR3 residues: CASALANYGYTF. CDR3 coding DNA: TGTGCCAGCGCCCTAGCTAACTATGGCTACACCTTC.

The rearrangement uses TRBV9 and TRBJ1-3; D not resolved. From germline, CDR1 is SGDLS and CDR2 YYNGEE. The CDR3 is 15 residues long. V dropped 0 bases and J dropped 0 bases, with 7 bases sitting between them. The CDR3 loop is CASSVGTGSGNTIYF. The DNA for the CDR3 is TGTGCCAGCAGCGTAGGGACGGGCTCTGGAAACACCATATATTTT.